This T cell receptor (beta chain) was captured in a study of CD8 T cells in ankylosing spondylitis. The study, taken as a whole, reports: Typical of ankylosing spondylitis blood, it appeared, was a TCR beta motif of 7 or 8 highly homologous variants. Existing reports had already noted some motif variants in reactive arthritis synovial fluid and blood. Significant enrichment of disease-linked clones was reportedly seen in matched ankylosing spondylitis synovial fluid. Disease-linked clones proved CD8+ and comparatively uncommon in peripheral blood.

It was by quantitative 5'-RACE with molecular barcodes that TCR beta libraries were made. TCRdb re-analysed the 5' RACE reads in MiXCR, keeping a single row per CDR3 protein. This table holds over 700,000 distinct CDR3 sequences, about 20% found once. In regard to this clonotype: Its antigen remains unidentified.

V was shortened by 5 bases and J by 6 bases, with 24 bases between the two germline ends. From germline, CDR1 is MNHNS and CDR2 SASEGT. This CDR3 is built from 17 residues. The TCR comes from a male donor with ankylosing spondylitis. The sequencing sample was made of blood, either unsorted or a sorted T cell fraction (not recorded which). The genes are TRBV6-1 and TRBJ2-3; D uncertain. In DNA, the CDR3 is TGTGCCAGCAGTCCTCCGGTTAGGGCCCCAGCTGGGGATACGCAGTATTTT. It translates to CASSPPVRAPAGDTQYF.